The clone carrying this T cell receptor beta chain has only a few counts. Its antigen is as yet unknown. TCRdb called the RACE reads again in MiXCR, with one record for every CDR3 protein. Of roughly 200,000 distinct CDR3 sequences in the sample, 20% to 25% were seen once. The sample's time point: patch test 1, 2 weeks after DPC sensitization. Specified treatment: therapeutic diphenylcyclopropenone sensitization with weekly scalp DPC. This specimen comes from a study of human T cells and chemical hapten exposure. General study points: Because they had alopecia, donors may respond immunologically unlike healthy people. Those TCRs sitting above 1 in 1000 frequency stayed the same with DPC sensitization.

This receptor was taken from a woman in her fifties or sixties with alopecia areata. Some clones in this sample may be carry-over from other donors' samples. Here the sequenced sample was whole blood, taken in connection with sensitization to the hapten diphenylcyclopropenone (DPC).

The CDR3 sequence is CASSRQSRANTEAFF. As DNA, the CDR3 is TGTGCCAGCAGTAGGCAATCAAGAGCAAACACTGAAGCTTTCTTT. The gene calls are TRBV12-3 or TRBV12-4 and TRBJ1-1, with unresolved D. This CDR3 contains 15 residues. The germline V and J ends were trimmed by 5 bases and 2 bases, with 15 bases remaining between them.